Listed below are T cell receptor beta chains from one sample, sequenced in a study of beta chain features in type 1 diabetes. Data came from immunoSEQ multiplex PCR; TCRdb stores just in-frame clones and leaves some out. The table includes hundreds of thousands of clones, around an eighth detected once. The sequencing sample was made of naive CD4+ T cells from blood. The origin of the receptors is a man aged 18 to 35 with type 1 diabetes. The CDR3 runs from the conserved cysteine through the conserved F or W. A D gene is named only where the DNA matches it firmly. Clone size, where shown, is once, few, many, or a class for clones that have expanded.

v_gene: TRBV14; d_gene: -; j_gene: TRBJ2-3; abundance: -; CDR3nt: TGTGCCAGCAGTCGCGGGACGGCTAGTTTCACAGATACGCAGTATTTT; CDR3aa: CASSRGTASFTDTQYF
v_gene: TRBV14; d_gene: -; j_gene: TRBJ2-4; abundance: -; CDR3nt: TGTGCCAGCAGCACGGGCGGTGGGAACATTCAGTACTTC; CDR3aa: CASSTGGGNIQYF
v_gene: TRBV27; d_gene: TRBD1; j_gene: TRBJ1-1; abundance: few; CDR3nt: TGTGCCAGCAGTTTTTTCCCAGGGGGCACTGAAGCTTTCTTT; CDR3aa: CASSFFPGGTEAFF
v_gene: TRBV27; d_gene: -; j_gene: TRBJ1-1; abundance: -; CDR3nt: TGTGCCAGCAGCCTACAGGGTTCCGGTGAAGCTTTCTTT; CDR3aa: CASSLQGSGEAFF
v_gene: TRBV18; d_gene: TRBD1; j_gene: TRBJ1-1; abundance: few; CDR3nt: TGTGCCAGCTCACCACCGGACAGGGCGGACACTGAAGCTTTCTTT; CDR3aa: CASSPPDRADTEAFF
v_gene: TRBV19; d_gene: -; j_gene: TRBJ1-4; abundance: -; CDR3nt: TGTGCCAGTAGGGACCGCCTGGGTGGGAAGTTGTTTTTT; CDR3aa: CASRDRLGGKLFF
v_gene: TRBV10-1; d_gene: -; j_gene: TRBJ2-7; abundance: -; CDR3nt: TGCGCCAGCGGGTCAGCTTCTCCCAGCGAGCAGTACTTC; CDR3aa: CASGSASPSEQYF
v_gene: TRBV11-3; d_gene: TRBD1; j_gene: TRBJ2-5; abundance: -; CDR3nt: TGTGCCAGCAGCTTGACAGGGGCGGAGACCCAGTACTTC; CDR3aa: CASSLTGAETQYF
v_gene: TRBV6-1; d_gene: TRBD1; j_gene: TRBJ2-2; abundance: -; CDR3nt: TGTGCCAGCGAGGGACAGGCGAGCACCGGGGAGCTGTTTTTT; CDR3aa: CASEGQASTGELFF
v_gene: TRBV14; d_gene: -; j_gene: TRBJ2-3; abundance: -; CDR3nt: TGTGCCAGCAGCCATTACACCCCCACGGGACACCTCACAGATACGCAGTATTTT; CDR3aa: CASSHYTPTGHLTDTQYF
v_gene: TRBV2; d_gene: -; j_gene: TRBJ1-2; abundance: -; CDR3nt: TGTGCCAGCAGTACGGGTACGTCGTTGGGCTACACCTTC; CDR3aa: CASSTGTSLGYTF
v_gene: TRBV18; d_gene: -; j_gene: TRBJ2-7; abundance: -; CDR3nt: TGTGCCAGCTCCTCCGGGACAAACTCCTACGAGCAGTACTTC; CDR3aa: CASSSGTNSYEQYF
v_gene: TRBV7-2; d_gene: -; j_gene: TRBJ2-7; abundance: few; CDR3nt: TGTGCCAGCAGATCAAGCCGGGACTCCTCCTACGAGCAGTACTTC; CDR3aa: CASRSSRDSSYEQYF
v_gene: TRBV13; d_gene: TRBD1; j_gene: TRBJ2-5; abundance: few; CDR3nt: TGTGCCAGCAGCTCTCGACAGGGTGTAGAGACCCAGTACTTC; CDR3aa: CASSSRQGVETQYF
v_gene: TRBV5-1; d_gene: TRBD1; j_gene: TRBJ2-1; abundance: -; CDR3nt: TGCGCCAGCAGCTTGGGCGGTGACAGGGTAAACAATGAGCAGTTCTTC; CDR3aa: CASSLGGDRVNNEQFF
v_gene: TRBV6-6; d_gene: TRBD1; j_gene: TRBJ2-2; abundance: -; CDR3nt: TGTGCCAGCAGTTATAGGGGACAGGGGGCAACCGGGGAGCTGTTTTTT; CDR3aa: CASSYRGQGATGELFF
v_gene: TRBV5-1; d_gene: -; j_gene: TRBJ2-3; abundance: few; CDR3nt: TGCGCCAGCAGCTTGGCCATGGACTCCTCGAGCAATACGCAGTATTTT; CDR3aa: CASSLAMDSSSNTQYF
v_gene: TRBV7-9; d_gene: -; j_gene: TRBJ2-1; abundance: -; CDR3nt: TGTGCCAGCAGCTTAGTCTCAACTAGTGGCAATGAGCAGTTCTTC; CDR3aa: CASSLVSTSGNEQFF
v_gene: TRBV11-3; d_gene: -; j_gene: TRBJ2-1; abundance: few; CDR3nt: TGTGCCAGCAGCCCCATGGCGGGATCCAATGAGCAGTTCTTC; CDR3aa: CASSPMAGSNEQFF
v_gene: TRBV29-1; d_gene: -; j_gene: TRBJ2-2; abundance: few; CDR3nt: TGCAGCGCTACTGTTATGGCGTCGAACACCGGGGAGCTGTTTTTT; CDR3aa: CSATVMASNTGELFF